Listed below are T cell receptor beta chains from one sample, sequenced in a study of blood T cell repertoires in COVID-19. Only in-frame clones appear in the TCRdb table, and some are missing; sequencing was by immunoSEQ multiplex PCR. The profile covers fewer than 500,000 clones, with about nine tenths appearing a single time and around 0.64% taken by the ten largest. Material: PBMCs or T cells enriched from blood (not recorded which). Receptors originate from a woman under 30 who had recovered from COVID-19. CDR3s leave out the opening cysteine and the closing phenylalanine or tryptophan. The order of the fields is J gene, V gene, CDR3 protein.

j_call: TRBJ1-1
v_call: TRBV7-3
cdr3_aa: ASSLRQGTEAF

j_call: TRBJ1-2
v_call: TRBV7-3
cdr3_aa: ASSLEGAVGGGYT

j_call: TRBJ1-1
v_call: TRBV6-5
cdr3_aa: ASIPGGTEAF

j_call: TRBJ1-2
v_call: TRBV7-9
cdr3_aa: ASSHPDRGQYGYT

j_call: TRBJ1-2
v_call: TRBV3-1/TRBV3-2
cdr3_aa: ASSRGQGARLGGYT

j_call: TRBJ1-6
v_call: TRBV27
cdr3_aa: ASSLRNSPLH

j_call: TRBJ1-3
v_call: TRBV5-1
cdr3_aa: ASSFGTGENTIY

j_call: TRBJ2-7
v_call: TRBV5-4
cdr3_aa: ASSLAASGRGYEQY

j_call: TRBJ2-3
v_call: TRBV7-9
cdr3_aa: ASSLVTSPSTDTQY

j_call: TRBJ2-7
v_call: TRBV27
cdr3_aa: ASSLSGGFLEQY

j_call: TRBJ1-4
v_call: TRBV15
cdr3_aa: ATSGLGGARGEKLF

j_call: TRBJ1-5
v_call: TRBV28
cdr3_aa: ASSSPDRGNQPQH

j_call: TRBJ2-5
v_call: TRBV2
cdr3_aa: ASSGQGAETQY

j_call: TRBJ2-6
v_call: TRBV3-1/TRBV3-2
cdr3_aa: ASSRNRGANVLT

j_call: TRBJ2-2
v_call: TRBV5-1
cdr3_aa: ASSTGGSYTGELF

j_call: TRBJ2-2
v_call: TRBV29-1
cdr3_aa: SVGRERGRNTGELF

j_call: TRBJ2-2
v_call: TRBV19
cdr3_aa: ASSMSLALNTGELF

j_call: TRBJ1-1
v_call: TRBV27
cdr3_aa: ASSSWTGMSEAF

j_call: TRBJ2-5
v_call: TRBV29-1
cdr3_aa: SVVGGGGNQETQY

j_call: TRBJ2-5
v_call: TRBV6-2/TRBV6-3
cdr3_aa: ASSLAGGSQETQY

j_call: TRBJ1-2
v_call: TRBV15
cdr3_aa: ATSDGMSYGYT

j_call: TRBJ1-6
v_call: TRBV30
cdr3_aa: ARKYRDSPLH

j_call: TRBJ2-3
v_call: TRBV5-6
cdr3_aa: ASSWGQSTDTQY

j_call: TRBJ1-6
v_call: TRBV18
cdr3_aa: ASSSGDLDSPLH

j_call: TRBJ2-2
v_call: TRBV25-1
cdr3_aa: ASSEVGSGTGGELF

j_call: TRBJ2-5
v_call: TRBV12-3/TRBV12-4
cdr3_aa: ASSSKETQY

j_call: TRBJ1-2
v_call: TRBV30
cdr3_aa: AWSPGEGGYT

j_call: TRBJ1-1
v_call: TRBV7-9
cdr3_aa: ASSPKIPGQNTEAF

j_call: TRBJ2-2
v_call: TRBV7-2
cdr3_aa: ASGEAGLTGELF

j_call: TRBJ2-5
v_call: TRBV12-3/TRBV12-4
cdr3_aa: ASSLGLRETQY

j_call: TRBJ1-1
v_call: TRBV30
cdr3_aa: AWSSGRGGAF

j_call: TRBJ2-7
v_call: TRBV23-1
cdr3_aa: ADGENEQY

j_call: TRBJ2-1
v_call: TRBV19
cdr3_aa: ASLSTGTYNEQF

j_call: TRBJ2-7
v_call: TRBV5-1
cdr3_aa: ASSLDQGRVDEQY

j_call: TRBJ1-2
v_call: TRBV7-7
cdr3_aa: ASSLEAGNYGYT

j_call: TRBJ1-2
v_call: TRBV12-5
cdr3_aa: ASGLGTTGEGYT

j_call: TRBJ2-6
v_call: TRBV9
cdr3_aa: ASSVSSGANVLT

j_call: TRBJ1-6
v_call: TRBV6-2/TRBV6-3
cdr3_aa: ASSYGGQGNSPLH

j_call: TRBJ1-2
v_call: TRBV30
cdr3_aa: AWSVGGGYT

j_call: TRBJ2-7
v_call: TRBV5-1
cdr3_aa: ASSGGNYEQY

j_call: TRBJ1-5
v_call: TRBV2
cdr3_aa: ASSTQVSNQPQH

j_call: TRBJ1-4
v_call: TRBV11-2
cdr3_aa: ASSLGGENEKLF

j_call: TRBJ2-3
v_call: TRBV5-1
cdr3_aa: ASSTTSTDTQY

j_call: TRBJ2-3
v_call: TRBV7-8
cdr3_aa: ASSSNVRGATDTQY

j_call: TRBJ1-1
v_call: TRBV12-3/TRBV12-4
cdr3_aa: ASSLSGAQAF

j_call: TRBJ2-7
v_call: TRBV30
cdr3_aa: AWSGAYEQY

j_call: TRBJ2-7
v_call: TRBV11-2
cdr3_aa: ASSLEGTDQYEQY